This T cell receptor beta chain appears in the sequencing data of a study of neurological immune-mediated disorders. Described time point: longitudinal time-point 1 (baseline). Synthesis of cDNA was carried out by template-switch 5'RACE. The reaction used 10-nucleotide random UMIs. TCRdb re-called the 5' RACE reads through MiXCR, storing one row per CDR3 protein. The table shows 47,000 or so distinct CDR3 sequences, with 10% occurring only once. Germline V lookup: CDR1 SGHVS, CDR2 FQNEAQ. V was cut by 2 bases and J by 9 bases, with 19 bases left in between. The CDR3 is 16 residues long. This clonotype was seen ten or more times.

V usage is TRBV7-8 and J usage is TRBJ2-2; D might be TRBD1 (6 bases). The sequencing sample was made of PBMCs. The TCR sequence derives from a woman aged 40-49 years in good health. The CDR3 region has the DNA TGTGCCAGCAGCTTAAACCCCGGGACATCCCCTAGGGAGCTGTTTTTT. Translation gives CASSLNPGTSPRELFF.